These 2 T cell receptor beta chains were all obtained from the same sample, sequenced in a study of OX40 agonist ivuxolimab in advanced cancers. The data were produced by immunoSEQ multiplex PCR, yet TCRdb's version contains in-frame clones alone and is incomplete. The sample has over 70,000 clones, around 93% seen once. Sequencing used CD4+ or CD8+ T cells sorted from blood, obtained in a trial of the OX40 agonist ivuxolimab. All receptors derive from an adult with an advanced solid tumor such as melanoma, head and neck, liver or kidney cancer.

The V gene is TRBV29-1, the J gene TRBJ2-7, with 12 positions matching TRBD1. Germline trimming cut 3 bases from V and 4 bases from J; bases unmatched to any gene: 13. The germline V gene has CDR1 SQVTM and CDR2 ANQGSEA. The CDR3 covers 17 residues. The CDR3: CSVDLTAGQGAGYEQYF. CDR3 nucleotides: TGCAGCGTTGATCTAACCGCGGGACAGGGGGCGGGTTACGAGCAGTACTTC.

A few counts support this clone. V usage is TRBV5-1 and J usage is TRBJ1-1; TRBD1 might be the D (5 bases). This CDR3 is 15 amino acids long. V was cut by 0 bases and J by 0 bases, with 9 bases left in between. Germline lookup yields CDR1 SGHRS and CDR2 YFSETQ. The DNA of the CDR3 is TGCGCCAGCAGCTTGGAACGGGGACTGAACACTGAAGCTTTCTTT. Encoded protein: CASSLERGLNTEAFF. Supplemented by reference TRBV5-1 and TRBJ1-1, the full variable domain reads KAGVTQTPRYLIKTRGQQVTLSCSPISGHRSVSWYQQTPGQGLQFLFEYFSETQRNKGNFPGRFSGRQFSNSRSEMNVSTLELGDSALYLCASSLERGLNTEAFFGQGTRLTVV.